The rows below give T cell receptor beta chains drawn from one sample of a study of OX40 agonist ivuxolimab in advanced cancers. Only in-frame clones appear in the TCRdb table, and some are missing; sequencing was by immunoSEQ multiplex PCR. Of 82,000 or so clones listed, about 85% are singletons. Sample: CD4+ or CD8+ T cells sorted from blood, taken in a trial of the OX40 agonist ivuxolimab. The receptors shown here come from an adult with an advanced solid tumor such as melanoma, head and neck, liver or kidney cancer. CDR3s include the opening cysteine and the closing phenylalanine or tryptophan. D genes are given only for firm matches. Not every row has a clone size; where given, it reads once, few, many or a size class.

.,.,TRBV9,TRBJ2-1,CASGGNEQFF,TGTGCCAGCGGGGGCAATGAGCAGTTCTTC
few,TRBD1,TRBV6-1,TRBJ1-3,CASSASQGVRGNTIYF,TGTGCCAGCAGTGCCTCACAGGGGGTACGTGGAAACACCATATATTTT
.,.,TRBV7-3,TRBJ2-1,CASSPDYTSYNEQFF,TGTGCCAGCAGCCCAGACTACACCTCCTACAATGAGCAGTTCTTC
.,.,TRBV6-4,TRBJ2-2,CASRRTGANTGELFF,TGTGCCAGCAGAAGGACCGGTGCGAACACCGGGGAGCTGTTTTTT
few,.,TRBV7-9,TRBJ1-1,CASSPSNTEAFF,TGTGCCAGCAGCCCCTCAAACACTGAAGCTTTCTTT
few,.,TRBV21-1,TRBJ1-3,CASSKERSFVCGNTIYF,TGTGCCAGCAGCAAGGAAAGATCATTCGTGTGCGGAAACACCATATATTTT
.,.,TRBV7-9,TRBJ2-1,CASSLEKGILFF,TGTGCCAGCAGCTTAGAGAAGGGGATCCTGTTCTTC
.,.,TRBV4-1,TRBJ1-1,CASSRSWPGMNTEAFF,TGCGCCAGCAGCCGAAGCTGGCCGGGGATGAACACTGAAGCTTTCTTT
.,.,TRBV6-1,TRBJ1-4,CASSSQGVGEKLFF,TGTGCCAGCAGTTCACAGGGTGTGGGTGAAAAACTGTTTTTT
.,.,TRBV12-2,TRBJ1-5,CASRLGRYSNQPQHF,TGTGCAAGTCGCTTAGGACGGTATAGCAATCAGCCCCAGCATTTT
.,.,TRBV19,TRBJ2-2,CASSIRPLELFF,TGTGCCAGTAGTATTAGACCTCTCGAGCTGTTTTTT
.,.,TRBV19,TRBJ2-3,CASSYQGGHTDTQYF,TGTGCCAGTAGCTACCAGGGGGGCCACACAGATACGCAGTATTTT
.,.,TRBV29-1,TRBJ2-5,CSVTRQERVPETQYF,TGCAGCGTGACGAGACAGGAGAGGGTCCCAGAGACCCAGTACTTC
medium-sized,TRBD1,TRBV5-1,TRBJ1-6,CASSPEPGQFHSPLHF,TGCGCCAGCAGCCCTGAACCGGGACAGTTCCATTCACCCCTCCACTTT
.,.,TRBV6-5,TRBJ1-6,CASSYSSGSNSPLHF,TGTGCCAGCAGTTACTCGTCAGGGAGTAATTCACCCCTCCACTTT
.,TRBD1,TRBV4-3,TRBJ2-7,CASSQDRDRGYEQYF,TGCGCCAGCAGCCAAGACCGGGACAGGGGATACGAGCAGTACTTC
once,.,TRBV9,TRBJ1-6,CASSVGRYSYNSPLHF,TGTGCCAGCAGCGTGGGCAGGTACTCCTATAATTCACCCCTCCACTTT
.,.,TRBV7-9,TRBJ2-6,CASSPRVAGANVLTF,TGTGCCAGCAGCCCAAGGGTGGCTGGGGCCAACGTCCTGACTTTC
.,.,TRBV11-2,TRBJ2-7,CASTWTRAAYEQYF,TGTGCCAGCACCTGGACGAGAGCCGCCTACGAGCAGTACTTC
once,.,TRBV6-6,TRBJ1-4,CASSYSFEKLFF,TGTGCCAGCAGTTACTCGTTTGAAAAACTGTTTTTT